These 29 T cell receptor beta chains share one sample of origin, sequenced in a study of T cells in narcolepsy. The data were produced by immunoSEQ multiplex PCR, yet TCRdb's version contains in-frame clones alone and is incomplete. The table shows tens of thousands of clones, with about 77% occurring only once. The source material was CD45RA- memory CD4+ T cells from PBMCs. All receptors come from a human donor with narcolepsy.

The rearrangement links TRBV7-2 to TRBJ2-1, with 9 positions matching TRBD2. Germline-derived CDR1 and CDR2 are SGHTA and FQGNSA. Losses at the gene ends were 2 bases for V and 8 bases for J; bases not matched to a gene: 7. The CDR3 runs to 15 residues. In nucleotides, the CDR3 is TGTGCCAGCAGCTTAAAGGGACTAGCTTTCGATGAGCAGTTCTTC. This sequence encodes CASSLKGLAFDEQFF. The variable domain in full, completed from reference TRBV7-2 and TRBJ2-1, reads GAGVSQSPSNKVTEKGKDVELRCDPISGHTALYWYRQSLGQGLEFLIYFQGNSAPDKSGLPSDRFSAERTGGSVSTLTIQRTQQEDSAVYLCASSLKGLAFDEQFFGPGTRLTVL.

V is TRBV5-1 and J is TRBJ1-1; D gene unclear. V lost 2 bases and J 4 bases, leaving 15 bases between the germline ends. This CDR3 has 15 amino acids. The V gene's germline CDR1 is SGHRS and CDR2 YFSETQ. The CDR3 DNA reads as TGCGCCAGCAGCTTTAGCCCTGAGGGTGGCACTGAAGCTTTCTTT. Protein: CASSFSPEGGTEAFF. Full variable domain (outside the CDR3, taken from reference TRBV5-1 and TRBJ1-1): KAGVTQTPRYLIKTRGQQVTLSCSPISGHRSVSWYQQTPGQGLQFLFEYFSETQRNKGNFPGRFSGRQFSNSRSEMNVSTLELGDSALYLCASSFSPEGGTEAFFGQGTRLTVV.

The chain is built from TRBV6-1 and TRBJ1-1; TRBD1 agrees at 8 bases. The CDR3 spans 12 residues. CDR1 and CDR2 (germline): MNHNS, SASEGT. J lost 6 bases, V lost 6 bases, and 3 bases had no gene match. This CDR3 reads CASRLTGAEAFF. The CDR3 DNA reads as TGTGCCAGCAGGCTGACAGGGGCTGAAGCTTTCTTT.

V is TRBV11-3 and J is TRBJ2-3; no clear D. Germline loops: CDR1 SGHNT, CDR2 YENEEA. CDR3 size: 16 residues. Deletions cut 3 bases from V and 1 base from J, with 14 bases between. The CDR3: CASSLGPAGRTDTQYF. DNA for the CDR3: TGTGCCAGCAGCTTGGGCCCGGCAGGCCGCACAGATACGCAGTATTTT.

V gene TRBV9 combines with J gene TRBJ2-1, with 9 positions matching TRBD2. The CDR3 extends over 16 amino acids. Germline V gene sequence: CDR1 SGDLS, CDR2 YYNGEE. V lost 0 bases, J lost 2 bases, and 3 bases stayed unmatched. The CDR3 loop reads CASSVVSGGPYNEQFF. The CDR3 region has the DNA TGTGCCAGCAGCGTAGTTAGCGGGGGTCCCTACAATGAGCAGTTCTTC.

CDR3 bases: TGTGCCAGCAGGCCGCTTGACAGGATGTATGGCTACACCTTC. Amino acid sequence: CASRPLDRMYGYTF. The V gene is TRBV6-1, the J gene TRBJ1-2; possibly TRBD1 for D (6 bases). The CDR3 length is 14 residues. Germline V gene data show CDR1 as MNHNS and CDR2 as SASEGT. The V gene lost 6 bases and the J gene lost 5 bases, with 16 bases spanning the gap.

The chain is built from TRBV9 and TRBJ1-1; D unresolved. This CDR3 has 13 residues. CDR1 is SGDLS, CDR2 YYNGEE, per germline. The ends were cut back, 5 bases at V and 5 bases at J, with 13 bases in the middle. CDR3 sequence reads: CASSYRLGTEAFF. The CDR3 nucleotides are TGTGCCAGCAGTTATAGACTAGGGACTGAAGCTTTCTTT.

V usage is TRBV14 and J usage is TRBJ1-2, with TRBD1 matching 8 bases. After removal of 3 bases from V and 4 bases from J, the junction contained 7 bases not matched to a gene. The CDR3 consists of 15 residues. Germline assignment: CDR1 SGHDN and CDR2 FVKESK. The CDR3: CASSHGRGRSYGYTF. For the CDR3, the DNA is TGTGCCAGCAGCCACGGCAGGGGGCGAAGCTATGGCTACACCTTC.

The chain uses TRBV7-6 and TRBJ2-1, with 9 bases identical to TRBD1. Germline CDR1 is SGHVS and CDR2 is FNYEAQ. V shed 6 bases, J shed 4 bases, and the junction held 10 bases outside the gene matches. This CDR3 contains 16 residues. CDR3 region: CASSSTGGVGYNEQFF. In DNA, the CDR3 is TGTGCCAGCAGTTCTACAGGGGGCGTCGGTTACAATGAGCAGTTCTTC.

V is TRBV7-2 and J is TRBJ1-5; D possibly corresponds to TRBD1 (6 bases). V lost 3 bases and J 3 bases, leaving 12 bases between the germline ends. Germline V gene data show CDR1 as SGHTA and CDR2 as FQGNSA. The CDR3 covers 15 residues. CDR3 coding DNA: TGTGCCAGCAGCTTGGGGGGGCGGCTCAATCAGCCCCAGCATTTT. Its protein is CASSLGGRLNQPQHF.

As regards this clone: Other nucleotide sequences from this sample produce the same CDR3. The J gene is TRBJ1-6, the V gene TRBV11-2; 9 nucleotides line up with TRBD1. Trimming removed 6 bases from V and 7 bases from J; junction bases left unmatched: 4. The CDR3 runs to 14 residues. CDR1 is SGHAT, CDR2 FQNNGV, per germline. For the CDR3, the DNA is TGTGCCAGCAGGCCGGACAGGGGAAATTCACCCCTCCACTTT. Translation gives CASRPDRGNSPLHF.

The chain joins TRBV19 to TRBJ1-3; possible D gene TRBD1, 5 bases. V was pared by 4 bases and J by 2 bases, with 9 bases between. Germline loops: CDR1 LNHDA, CDR2 SQIVND (reference sequence). This CDR3 region has 14 residues. The CDR3 DNA follows: TGTGCCAGTAGTAGGGGGTTCGCTGGAAACACCATATATTTT. Its protein is CASSRGFAGNTIYF.

In the case of this clone: This clone may be a read error of a much larger clone one base away. CDR3 in DNA: TGCGCCAGCAGCTTGGACGGAGCCTACGAGCAGTACTTC. Protein: CASSLDGAYEQYF. The gene calls are TRBV5-1 and TRBJ2-7; D not resolved. This CDR3 is built from 13 residues. Germline values: CDR1 SGHRS, CDR2 YFSETQ. Trimming stripped 0 bases from V and 2 bases from J, with 6 bases between.

The chain carries TRBV29-1 and TRBJ1-2; D gene uncertain. Trimming removed 6 bases at V and 3 bases at J, with 14 bases between. The length of the CDR3 is 13 residues. Germline V CDR1 and CDR2: SQVTM, ANQGSEA. CDR3 loop: CSVHWKLDYGYTF. CDR3 sequence (DNA): TGCAGCGTCCACTGGAAATTGGACTATGGCTACACCTTC.

The chain links TRBV5-6 to TRBJ1-5; possibly TRBD1 for D (5 bases). The CDR3 loop spans 14 amino acids. Germline loops: CDR1 SGHDT, CDR2 YYEEEE. V gave up 4 bases and J gave up 7 bases, with 15 bases separating them. The DNA for the CDR3 is TGTGCCAGCAGCGTAAGCGGGACGCCGCAGCCCCAGCATTTT. As protein: CASSVSGTPQPQHF.

V is TRBV9 and J is TRBJ2-1, with 13 bases that match TRBD2. With V trimmed by 2 bases and J by 10 bases, 6 bases remained unmatched. The CDR3 loop spans 15 amino acids. The germline CDR1 and CDR2 sequences are SGDLS and YYNGEE. The CDR3 coding sequence is TGTGCCAGCAGCGTCGGACTAGCGGGAGTAGGAGAGCAGTTCTTC. Its translation is CASSVGLAGVGEQFF. Combining the CDR3 with reference TRBV9 and TRBJ2-1 gives the whole variable domain DSGVTQTPKHLITATGQRVTLRCSPRSGDLSVYWYQQSLDQGLQFLIQYYNGEERAKGNILERFSAQQFPDLHSELNLSSLELGDSALYFCASSVGLAGVGEQFFGPGTRLTVL.

The rearrangement uses TRBV6-4 and TRBJ2-1; 11 bases align to TRBD2. Unmatched junction bases numbered 4, after V lost 6 bases and J lost 6 bases. The CDR3 runs to 14 residues. Per the germline V gene, CDR1 is MRHNA and CDR2 is SNTAGT. The CDR3 coding sequence is TGTGCCAGCAGCATAGCGGGGGGGCGCAATGAGCAGTTCTTC. Protein product: CASSIAGGRNEQFF.

The V call is TRBV20-1, the J call TRBJ2-1; TRBD2 agrees at 7 bases. Per the germline V gene, CDR1 is DFQATT and CDR2 is SNEGSKA (reference sequence). J lost 8 bases, V lost 4 bases, and 2 bases had no gene match. This CDR3 has 11 amino acids. CDR3 region: CSATAGDEQFF. Written as DNA, the CDR3 is TGCAGTGCTACCGCGGGGGATGAGCAGTTCTTC.

The table lists this clone with a few counts. This sequence joins TRBV9 and TRBJ1-2; TRBD1 agrees at 8 bases. With 6 bases clipped from V and 5 bases from J, the junction kept 9 bases outside the gene matches. The CDR3 has 14 residues. Germline V gene lookup returns CDR1 SGDLS and CDR2 YYNGEE. The chain's CDR3 is CASNSPDRAYGYTF. The CDR3 region has the DNA TGTGCCAGCAACTCACCGGACAGGGCGTATGGCTACACCTTC.

This clone was counted a few times. V usage is TRBV5-4 and J usage is TRBJ2-5; 9 nucleotides line up with TRBD2. V was pared by 0 bases and J by 4 bases, with 10 bases of the junction left unmatched. Germline V gene data show CDR1 as SGHNT and CDR2 as YYREEE (reference sequence). The CDR3 is made up of 17 amino acids. This chain's CDR3 is CASSLELAGPLSETQYF. DNA for the CDR3: TGTGCCAGCAGCTTGGAGCTAGCGGGACCCTTGTCAGAGACCCAGTACTTC.

The V call is TRBV5-6, the J call TRBJ1-2, with no clear D. The CDR3 contains 12 residues. Trimming cost V 1 base and J 7 bases, with 8 bases left between them. Germline CDR1 is SGHDT and CDR2 is YYEEEE. In DNA, the CDR3 is TGTGCCAGCAGCTTGAGTAGAGGTGGCTACACCTTC. Its protein is CASSLSRGGYTF.

The chain joins TRBV19 to TRBJ2-1; D is perhaps TRBD2 (6 bases). Trimming removed 7 bases from V and 1 base from J, with 17 bases in between. The CDR3 contains 16 residues. The V gene's germline CDR1 is LNHDA and CDR2 SQIVND (reference sequence). The CDR3 here is CASTLGGKRSYNEQFF. Written as DNA, the CDR3 is TGTGCCAGTACATTGGGCGGGAAACGTTCCTACAATGAGCAGTTCTTC.

The V and J genes are TRBV7-7 and TRBJ2-7; 8 bases align to TRBD1. The CDR3 consists of 13 residues. The V gene's germline CDR1 is SSHAT and CDR2 FNYEAQ (reference sequence). Unmatched junction bases numbered 6, after V lost 5 bases and J lost 6 bases. The CDR3: CASSTDRVSEQYF. The CDR3, as DNA: TGTGCCAGCAGCACGGACAGGGTGTCCGAGCAGTACTTC.

In its sample, this clone was seen a few times. The chain recombines TRBV5-1 with TRBJ2-3; possibly TRBD1 for D (6 bases). The CDR3 has 15 amino acids. CDR1 and CDR2 from the germline V gene are SGHRS and YFSETQ. V was cut by 0 bases and J by 0 bases, with 8 bases left in between. The CDR3 coding sequence is TGCGCCAGCAGCTTGGACAGGGCTAGCACAGATACGCAGTATTTT. As protein: CASSLDRASTDTQYF.

The CDR3: CASGLFGDIYYGYTF. Written as DNA, the CDR3 is TGTGCCAGCGGCCTTTTCGGGGACATCTACTATGGCTACACCTTC. The chain carries TRBV5-6 and TRBJ1-2, with D maybe TRBD1 (6 bases). The germline V and J ends were trimmed by 7 bases and 3 bases, with 19 bases remaining between them. Germline-derived CDR1 and CDR2 are SGHDT and YYEEEE. The CDR3 has 15 residues. The variable domain in full, with the rest retrieved from reference TRBV5-6 and TRBJ1-2, is DAGVTQSPTHLIKTRGQQVTLRCSPKSGHDTVSWYQQALGQGPQFIFQYYEEEERQRGNFPDRFSGHQFPNYSSELNVNALLLGDSALYLCASGLFGDIYYGYTFGSGTRLTVV.

Comments on this clone: The same CDR3 can be traced to other DNA sequences in this sample. The V gene is TRBV9, the J gene TRBJ2-3; TRBD1 aligns across 10 bases. The V and J ends lost 3 bases and 9 bases, in that order; junction bases with no gene match: 7. The CDR3 covers 14 residues. Germline V CDR1 and CDR2: SGDLS, YYNGEE. The DNA for the CDR3 is TGTGCCAGCAGCGCAGGGACAGGGGAAGGCACGCAGTATTTT. It specifies CASSAGTGEGTQYF.

The V call is TRBV19, the J call TRBJ2-4; D is ambiguous. From germline, CDR1 is LNHDA and CDR2 SQIVND (reference sequence). Between the trimmed V and J ends, which lost 6 bases and 7 bases, there was a span of 13 bases. The CDR3 is 13 amino acids. This chain's CDR3 is CASRDALANIQYF. CDR3 coding DNA: TGTGCCAGTAGGGACGCCCTGGCGAACATTCAGTACTTC.

This chain joins TRBV10-3 and TRBJ1-1, with TRBD1 as a possible D gene (5 bases). The CDR3 loop spans 13 amino acids. The germline CDR1 and CDR2 sequences are ENHRY and SYGVKD. The germline V and J ends were trimmed by 3 bases and 8 bases, with 13 bases remaining between them. CDR3 loop: CAISDTDSQEAFF. The CDR3 DNA reads as TGTGCCATCAGTGACACCGACAGCCAGGAAGCTTTCTTT.

In its sample, this clone ranks as medium-sized. This chain links TRBV29-1 with TRBJ1-2; the match to TRBD1 covers 10 bases. The CDR3 has 15 amino acids. V shed 5 bases, J shed 3 bases, and the junction held 9 bases outside the gene matches. Germline CDR1 SQVTM, CDR2 ANQGSEA. The DNA of the CDR3 is TGCAGCGTTCCCCCGGGACAGGGGTCGGACTATGGCTACACCTTC. It specifies CSVPPGQGSDYGYTF.